This is a list of T cell receptor beta chains from one sample in a study of blood T cell repertoires in COVID-19. The repertoire was sequenced with immunoSEQ multiplex PCR; TCRdb's copy has only in-frame clones and lacks some. This sample yields over 40,000 clones, of which 92% are seen a single time; about 12% belongs to the top ten. Sequencing was done on a sample of peripheral blood. The receptors were gathered from a human donor in a cohort sampled during active COVID-19. CDR3s include the opening cysteine and the closing phenylalanine or tryptophan. Each record gives: V gene, CDR3 length, J gene, D gene, clone size, CDR3 protein, CDR3 DNA. D genes are given only for firm matches. Size is omitted from some rows. Given values are once, few, many or a class for expanded clones.

v_call: TRBV5-1
cdr3_length: 15
j_call: TRBJ2-5
d_call: NA
clone_size: NA
cdr3_aa: CASSLEQGPQETQYF
cdr3_nt: TGCGCCAGCAGCTTGGAACAGGGCCCACAAGAGACCCAGTACTTC

v_call: TRBV7-9
cdr3_length: 16
j_call: TRBJ1-5
d_call: TRBD1
clone_size: NA
cdr3_aa: CASSLATGGGSQPQHF
cdr3_nt: TGTGCCAGCAGCTTAGCAACAGGGGGGGGAAGTCAGCCCCAGCATTTT

v_call: TRBV6-5
cdr3_length: 13
j_call: TRBJ2-7
d_call: TRBD2
clone_size: NA
cdr3_aa: CASLVVAGGEQYF
cdr3_nt: TGTGCCAGCCTTGTGGTAGCGGGGGGAGAGCAGTACTTC

v_call: TRBV4-3
cdr3_length: 19
j_call: TRBJ2-5
d_call: TRBD2
clone_size: NA
cdr3_aa: CASSRRATSGRAFQETQYF
cdr3_nt: TGCGCCAGCAGCCGGAGGGCCACTAGCGGGAGGGCCTTCCAAGAGACCCAGTACTTC

v_call: TRBV10-2
cdr3_length: 13
j_call: TRBJ2-7
d_call: TRBD2
clone_size: NA
cdr3_aa: CASTASGRYEQYF
cdr3_nt: TGCGCCAGCACGGCTAGCGGGAGATACGAGCAGTACTTC

v_call: TRBV5-4
cdr3_length: 15
j_call: TRBJ2-3
d_call: TRBD1
clone_size: NA
cdr3_aa: CASNLRQGVADTQYF
cdr3_nt: TGTGCCAGCAACCTCCGACAGGGGGTCGCAGATACGCAGTATTTT

v_call: TRBV10-3
cdr3_length: 15
j_call: TRBJ1-5
d_call: NA
clone_size: NA
cdr3_aa: CAISESGGLNQPQHF
cdr3_nt: TGTGCCATCAGTGAGTCGGGGGGGCTAAATCAGCCCCAGCATTTT

v_call: TRBV3-1/TRBV3-2
cdr3_length: 16
j_call: TRBJ1-2
d_call: TRBD1
clone_size: once
cdr3_aa: CASSQDARGLWYGYTF
cdr3_nt: TGTGCCAGCAGCCAAGATGCCAGGGGGCTGTGGTATGGCTACACCTTC

v_call: TRBV6-5
cdr3_length: 15
j_call: TRBJ1-3
d_call: TRBD1
clone_size: NA
cdr3_aa: CASSNRDRGGNTIYF
cdr3_nt: TGTGCCAGCAGTAACCGGGACAGGGGAGGAAACACCATATATTTT

v_call: TRBV27
cdr3_length: 15
j_call: TRBJ1-1
d_call: NA
clone_size: NA
cdr3_aa: CASSPLDSRNTEAFF
cdr3_nt: TGTGCCAGCAGTCCATTGGACAGCCGGAACACTGAAGCTTTCTTT

v_call: TRBV3-1/TRBV3-2
cdr3_length: 16
j_call: TRBJ2-2
d_call: NA
clone_size: NA
cdr3_aa: CASSRGGGGNTGELFF
cdr3_nt: TGTGCCAGCAGCCGCGGGGGCGGGGGGAACACCGGGGAGCTGTTTTTT

v_call: TRBV18
cdr3_length: 18
j_call: TRBJ2-3
d_call: TRBD1
clone_size: NA
cdr3_aa: CASSPFLGQGTPTDTQYF
cdr3_nt: TGTGCCAGCTCACCATTCCTGGGACAGGGCACGCCAACAGATACGCAGTATTTT

v_call: TRBV5-1
cdr3_length: 16
j_call: TRBJ2-1
d_call: TRBD1
clone_size: NA
cdr3_aa: CASSSGGTGGLNEQFF
cdr3_nt: TGCGCCAGCAGCTCGGGGGGAACAGGGGGCCTCAATGAGCAGTTCTTC

v_call: TRBV18
cdr3_length: 14
j_call: TRBJ2-1
d_call: TRBD2
clone_size: NA
cdr3_aa: CASSQRGATREQFF
cdr3_nt: TGTGCCAGCTCACAGCGGGGGGCTACACGTGAGCAGTTCTTC

v_call: TRBV4-3
cdr3_length: 16
j_call: TRBJ1-2
d_call: NA
clone_size: NA
cdr3_aa: CASSPQTGPRGYGYTF
cdr3_nt: TGCGCCAGCAGCCCCCAAACCGGACCTAGGGGATATGGCTACACCTTC

v_call: TRBV6-5
cdr3_length: 15
j_call: TRBJ2-3
d_call: TRBD2
clone_size: NA
cdr3_aa: CASTVAGRLTDTQYF
cdr3_nt: TGTGCCAGCACCGTAGCGGGACGCCTCACAGATACGCAGTATTTT

v_call: TRBV5-1
cdr3_length: 14
j_call: TRBJ2-7
d_call: TRBD1
clone_size: NA
cdr3_aa: CASSLQGASYEQYF
cdr3_nt: TGCGCCAGCAGCTTACAGGGGGCTAGCTACGAGCAGTACTTC

v_call: TRBV7-2
cdr3_length: 15
j_call: TRBJ2-7
d_call: TRBD1
clone_size: NA
cdr3_aa: CASSTGGTSSLEQYF
cdr3_nt: TGTGCCAGCAGCACAGGGGGGACTTCATCCCTCGAGCAGTACTTC

v_call: TRBV4-1
cdr3_length: 17
j_call: TRBJ1-6
d_call: NA
clone_size: NA
cdr3_aa: CASSQVWLGGRASPLHF
cdr3_nt: TGCGCCAGCAGCCAAGTATGGTTGGGGGGGCGGGCCTCACCCCTCCACTTT

v_call: TRBV6-5
cdr3_length: 15
j_call: TRBJ1-1
d_call: TRBD1
clone_size: once
cdr3_aa: CASKNFAGGKTEAFF
cdr3_nt: TGTGCCAGCAAGAATTTTGCAGGGGGCAAAACTGAAGCTTTCTTT

v_call: TRBV5-1
cdr3_length: 14
j_call: TRBJ1-3
d_call: NA
clone_size: NA
cdr3_aa: CASSLSSSGNTIYF
cdr3_nt: TGCGCCAGCAGCTTGTCCAGCTCTGGAAACACCATATATTTT

v_call: TRBV9
cdr3_length: 14
j_call: TRBJ1-6
d_call: NA
clone_size: once
cdr3_aa: CASSVGEGGSPLHF
cdr3_nt: TGTGCCAGCAGCGTAGGGGAGGGGGGCTCACCCCTCCACTTT

v_call: TRBV6-5
cdr3_length: 13
j_call: TRBJ1-2
d_call: TRBD1
clone_size: NA
cdr3_aa: CASIPTGVFGYTF
cdr3_nt: TGTGCCAGCATTCCGACAGGGGTCTTTGGCTACACCTTC

v_call: TRBV6-2/TRBV6-3
cdr3_length: 15
j_call: TRBJ2-5
d_call: TRBD1
clone_size: NA
cdr3_aa: CASSTPLQGQGNQYF
cdr3_nt: TGTGCCAGCAGCACCCCACTTCAGGGACAGGGTAACCAGTACTTC

v_call: TRBV19
cdr3_length: 12
j_call: TRBJ1-5
d_call: NA
clone_size: NA
cdr3_aa: CAIGDSDQPQHF
cdr3_nt: TGTGCCATAGGGGACTCTGATCAGCCCCAGCATTTT

v_call: TRBV28
cdr3_length: 12
j_call: TRBJ1-1
d_call: NA
clone_size: few
cdr3_aa: CASRSGHTEAFF
cdr3_nt: TGTGCCAGCAGGAGCGGTCACACTGAAGCTTTCTTT

v_call: TRBV28
cdr3_length: 17
j_call: TRBJ2-7
d_call: NA
clone_size: NA
cdr3_aa: CASRLAGKRKSSYEQYF
cdr3_nt: TGTGCCAGCAGATTGGCGGGGAAGCGGAAGAGCTCCTACGAGCAGTACTTC

v_call: TRBV6-6
cdr3_length: 14
j_call: TRBJ2-7
d_call: TRBD2
clone_size: NA
cdr3_aa: CASTGGRVQSEQYF
cdr3_nt: TGTGCCAGCACAGGCGGGAGGGTGCAAAGCGAGCAGTACTTC

v_call: TRBV6-6
cdr3_length: 15
j_call: TRBJ1-1
d_call: NA
clone_size: NA
cdr3_aa: CASTKTVGANTEAFF
cdr3_nt: TGTGCCAGCACCAAGACCGTGGGGGCGAACACTGAAGCTTTCTTT

v_call: TRBV15
cdr3_length: 15
j_call: TRBJ1-1
d_call: NA
clone_size: once
cdr3_aa: CATRIGGAMNTEAFF
cdr3_nt: TGTGCCACCAGGATTGGGGGGGCCATGAACACTGAAGCTTTCTTT

v_call: TRBV24-1
cdr3_length: 12
j_call: TRBJ1-1
d_call: NA
clone_size: NA
cdr3_aa: CATSDPGGEAFF
cdr3_nt: TGTGCCACCAGTGACCCCGGCGGTGAAGCTTTCTTT

v_call: TRBV6-2/TRBV6-3
cdr3_length: 12
j_call: TRBJ2-3
d_call: NA
clone_size: NA
cdr3_aa: CASSGQIDTQYF
cdr3_nt: TGTGCCAGCAGTGGACAAATCGATACGCAGTATTTT

v_call: TRBV27
cdr3_length: 15
j_call: TRBJ2-3
d_call: NA
clone_size: NA
cdr3_aa: CASSLREEGTDTQYF
cdr3_nt: TGTGCCAGCAGTTTAAGAGAAGAGGGCACAGATACGCAGTATTTT

v_call: TRBV3-1/TRBV3-2
cdr3_length: 14
j_call: TRBJ2-7
d_call: TRBD1
clone_size: NA
cdr3_aa: CASSQEAGGGKQYF
cdr3_nt: TGTGCCAGCAGCCAAGAGGCAGGGGGCGGTAAGCAGTACTTC

v_call: TRBV5-1
cdr3_length: 14
j_call: TRBJ2-5
d_call: NA
clone_size: few
cdr3_aa: CASSLGGIQETQYF
cdr3_nt: TGCGCCAGCAGCTTGGGCGGGATACAAGAGACCCAGTACTTC

v_call: TRBV7-9
cdr3_length: 19
j_call: TRBJ2-3
d_call: TRBD2
clone_size: NA
cdr3_aa: CASSLGHFSTSGLTDTQYF
cdr3_nt: TGTGCCAGCAGCTTAGGCCATTTCTCTACTAGCGGACTCACAGATACGCAGTATTTT

v_call: TRBV28
cdr3_length: 18
j_call: TRBJ2-7
d_call: TRBD2
clone_size: NA
cdr3_aa: CASSEGLAGGRSSYEQYF
cdr3_nt: TGTGCCAGCAGTGAAGGACTAGCGGGAGGCAGAAGCTCCTACGAGCAGTACTTC

v_call: TRBV6-5
cdr3_length: 15
j_call: TRBJ2-2
d_call: TRBD1
clone_size: once
cdr3_aa: CASSRGQSVTGELFF
cdr3_nt: TGTGCCAGCAGCCGGGGACAGTCGGTCACCGGGGAGCTGTTTTTT

v_call: TRBV6-2/TRBV6-3
cdr3_length: 15
j_call: TRBJ1-1
d_call: NA
clone_size: NA
cdr3_aa: CASSSFGRMGTEAFF
cdr3_nt: TGTGCCAGCAGTTCGTTTGGGCGAATGGGCACTGAAGCTTTCTTT

v_call: TRBV7-9
cdr3_length: 13
j_call: TRBJ1-1
d_call: NA
clone_size: NA
cdr3_aa: CASSLGTAVEAFF
cdr3_nt: TGTGCCAGCAGCTTAGGGACAGCTGTTGAAGCTTTCTTT

v_call: TRBV14
cdr3_length: 17
j_call: TRBJ2-1
d_call: TRBD2
clone_size: once
cdr3_aa: CASSQWRGTFSYNEQFF
cdr3_nt: TGTGCCAGCAGCCAGTGGCGGGGGACCTTCTCCTACAATGAGCAGTTCTTC

v_call: TRBV19
cdr3_length: 14
j_call: TRBJ2-7
d_call: TRBD2
clone_size: NA
cdr3_aa: CASSTTSGSYEQYF
cdr3_nt: TGTGCCAGTAGTACGACTAGCGGGAGCTACGAGCAGTACTTC

v_call: TRBV7-2
cdr3_length: 12
j_call: TRBJ1-1
d_call: NA
clone_size: NA
cdr3_aa: CASSFGETEAFF
cdr3_nt: TGTGCCAGCAGCTTCGGGGAGACTGAAGCTTTCTTT

v_call: TRBV6-5
cdr3_length: 13
j_call: TRBJ1-5
d_call: NA
clone_size: NA
cdr3_aa: CASSYSIRQPQHF
cdr3_nt: TGTGCCAGCAGTTACTCGATCAGACAGCCCCAGCATTTT

v_call: TRBV23-1
cdr3_length: 16
j_call: TRBJ1-1
d_call: TRBD1
clone_size: NA
cdr3_aa: CASSPPPTGMNTEAFF
cdr3_nt: TGCGCCAGCAGTCCACCCCCGACAGGGATGAACACTGAAGCTTTCTTT